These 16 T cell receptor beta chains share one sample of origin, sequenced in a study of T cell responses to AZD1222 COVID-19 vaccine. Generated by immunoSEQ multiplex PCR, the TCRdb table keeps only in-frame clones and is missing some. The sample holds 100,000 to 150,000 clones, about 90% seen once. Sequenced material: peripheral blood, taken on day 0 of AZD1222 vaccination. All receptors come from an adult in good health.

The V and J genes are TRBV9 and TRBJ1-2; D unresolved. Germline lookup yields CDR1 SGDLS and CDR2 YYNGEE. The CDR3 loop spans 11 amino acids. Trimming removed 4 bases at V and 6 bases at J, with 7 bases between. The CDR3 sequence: CASSSNDGYTF. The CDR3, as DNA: TGTGCCAGCAGCTCCAATGATGGCTACACCTTC.

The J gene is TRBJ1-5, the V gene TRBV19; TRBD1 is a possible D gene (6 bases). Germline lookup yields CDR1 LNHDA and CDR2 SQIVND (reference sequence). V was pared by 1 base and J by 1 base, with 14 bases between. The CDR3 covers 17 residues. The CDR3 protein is CASSIVEGVWSNQPQHF. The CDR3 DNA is TGTGCCAGTAGTATAGTAGAGGGGGTTTGGAGCAATCAGCCCCAGCATTTT.

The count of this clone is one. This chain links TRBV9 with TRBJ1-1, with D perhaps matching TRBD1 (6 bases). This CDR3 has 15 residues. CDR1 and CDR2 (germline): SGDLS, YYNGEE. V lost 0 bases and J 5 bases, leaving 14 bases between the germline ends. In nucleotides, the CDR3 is TGTGCCAGCAGCGTAGGCGGTCCAGGGGTTACTGAAGCTTTCTTT. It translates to CASSVGGPGVTEAFF.

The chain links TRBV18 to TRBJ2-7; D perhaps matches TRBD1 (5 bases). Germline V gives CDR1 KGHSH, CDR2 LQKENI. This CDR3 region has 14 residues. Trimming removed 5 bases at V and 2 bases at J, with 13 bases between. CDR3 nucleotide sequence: TGTGCCAGCTCATCAGGGCGTAGCACCTACGAGCAGTACTTC. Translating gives CASSSGRSTYEQYF.

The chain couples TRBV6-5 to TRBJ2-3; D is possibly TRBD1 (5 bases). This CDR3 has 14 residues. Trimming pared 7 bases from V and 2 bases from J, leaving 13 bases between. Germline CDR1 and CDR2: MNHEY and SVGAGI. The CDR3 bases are TGTGCCAGCAAGGGGTATAACCCCACAGATACGCAGTATTTT. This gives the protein CASKGYNPTDTQYF.

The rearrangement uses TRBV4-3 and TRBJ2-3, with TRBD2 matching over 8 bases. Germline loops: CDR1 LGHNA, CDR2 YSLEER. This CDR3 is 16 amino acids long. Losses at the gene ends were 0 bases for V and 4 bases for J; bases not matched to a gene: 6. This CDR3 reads CASSQDLVSGADTQYF. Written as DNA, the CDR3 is TGCGCCAGCAGCCAAGATCTTGTTAGCGGGGCAGATACGCAGTATTTT.

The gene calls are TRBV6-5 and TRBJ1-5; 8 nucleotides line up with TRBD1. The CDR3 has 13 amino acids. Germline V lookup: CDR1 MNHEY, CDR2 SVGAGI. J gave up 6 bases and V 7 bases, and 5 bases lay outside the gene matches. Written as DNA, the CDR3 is TGTGCCAGCATGGCAGGGGGCAGTCAGCCCCAGCATTTT. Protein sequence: CASMAGGSQPQHF.

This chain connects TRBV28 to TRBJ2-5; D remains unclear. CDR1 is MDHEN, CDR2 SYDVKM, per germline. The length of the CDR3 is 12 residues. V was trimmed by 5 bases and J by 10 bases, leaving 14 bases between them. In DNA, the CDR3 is TGTGCCAGCAGTCAAAATACAGAATTCCAGTACTTC. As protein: CASSQNTEFQYF.

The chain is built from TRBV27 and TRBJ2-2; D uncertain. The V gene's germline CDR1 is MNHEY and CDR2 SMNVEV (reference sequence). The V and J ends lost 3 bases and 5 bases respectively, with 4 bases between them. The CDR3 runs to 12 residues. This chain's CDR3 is CASSFPTGELFF. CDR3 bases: TGTGCCAGCAGTTTCCCTACCGGGGAGCTGTTTTTT.

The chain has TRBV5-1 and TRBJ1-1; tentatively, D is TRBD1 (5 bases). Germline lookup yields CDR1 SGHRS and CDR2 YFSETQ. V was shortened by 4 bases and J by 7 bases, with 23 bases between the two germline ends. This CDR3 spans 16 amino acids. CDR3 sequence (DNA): TGCGCCAGCAGCCGTCTCCCGAGATTAAAGACAGATGAAGCTTTCTTT. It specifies CASSRLPRLKTDEAFF.

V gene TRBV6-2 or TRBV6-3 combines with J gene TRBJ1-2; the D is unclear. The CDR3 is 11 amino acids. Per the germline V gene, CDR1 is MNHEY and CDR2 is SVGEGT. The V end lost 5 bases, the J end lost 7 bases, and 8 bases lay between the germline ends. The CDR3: CASSQIVGYTF. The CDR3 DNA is TGTGCCAGCAGTCAGATAGTTGGCTACACCTTC.

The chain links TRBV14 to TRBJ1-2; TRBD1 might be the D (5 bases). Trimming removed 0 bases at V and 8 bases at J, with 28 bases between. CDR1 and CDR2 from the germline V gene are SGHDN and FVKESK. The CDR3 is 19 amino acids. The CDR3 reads CASSQDGGRQKIQLYGYTF. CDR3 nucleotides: TGTGCCAGCAGCCAAGATGGGGGTAGACAGAAGATTCAACTATACGGCTACACCTTC. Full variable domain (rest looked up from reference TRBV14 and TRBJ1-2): EAGVTQFPSHSVIEKGQTVTLRCDPISGHDNLYWYRRVMGKEIKFLLHFVKESKQDESGMPNNRFLAERTGGTYSTLKVQPAELEDSGVYFCASSQDGGRQKIQLYGYTFGSGTRLTVV.

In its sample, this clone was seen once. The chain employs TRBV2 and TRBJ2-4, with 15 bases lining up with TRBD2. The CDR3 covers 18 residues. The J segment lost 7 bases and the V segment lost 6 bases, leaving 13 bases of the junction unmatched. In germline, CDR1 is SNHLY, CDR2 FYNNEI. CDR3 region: CASRSPGLAGGRENIQYF. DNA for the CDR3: TGTGCCAGCAGAAGTCCGGGACTAGCGGGAGGCAGAGAGAACATTCAGTACTTC.

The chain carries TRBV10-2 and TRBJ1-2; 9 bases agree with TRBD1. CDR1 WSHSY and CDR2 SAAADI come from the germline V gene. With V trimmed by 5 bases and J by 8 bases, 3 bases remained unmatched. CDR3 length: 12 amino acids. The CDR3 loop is CASSRDRDGYTF. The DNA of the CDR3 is TGCGCCAGCAGTCGGGACAGGGACGGCTACACCTTC.

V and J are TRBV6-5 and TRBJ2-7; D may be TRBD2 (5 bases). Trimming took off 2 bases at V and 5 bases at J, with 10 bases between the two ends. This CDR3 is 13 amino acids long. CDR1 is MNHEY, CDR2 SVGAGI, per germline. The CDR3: CASSYRGSNEQYF. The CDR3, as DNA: TGTGCCAGCAGTTACCGAGGGAGTAACGAGCAGTACTTC.

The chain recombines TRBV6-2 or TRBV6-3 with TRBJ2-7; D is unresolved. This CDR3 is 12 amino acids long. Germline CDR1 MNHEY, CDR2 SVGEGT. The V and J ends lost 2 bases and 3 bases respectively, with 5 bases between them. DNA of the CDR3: TGTGCCAGCAGTTACAGGAGCTACGAGCAGTACTTC. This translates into CASSYRSYEQYF.